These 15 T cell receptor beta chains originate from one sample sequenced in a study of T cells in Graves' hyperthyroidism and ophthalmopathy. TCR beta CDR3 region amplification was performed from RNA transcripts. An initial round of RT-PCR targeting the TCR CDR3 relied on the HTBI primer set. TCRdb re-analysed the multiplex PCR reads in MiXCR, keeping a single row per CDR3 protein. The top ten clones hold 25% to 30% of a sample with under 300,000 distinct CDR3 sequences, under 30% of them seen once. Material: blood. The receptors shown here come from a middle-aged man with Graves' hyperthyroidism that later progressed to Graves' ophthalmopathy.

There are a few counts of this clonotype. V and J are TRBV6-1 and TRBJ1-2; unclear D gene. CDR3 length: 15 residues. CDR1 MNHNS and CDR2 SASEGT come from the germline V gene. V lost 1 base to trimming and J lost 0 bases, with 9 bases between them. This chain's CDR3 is CASSEERLTNYGYTF. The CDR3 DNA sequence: TGTGCCAGCAGTGAAGAAAGGTTAACTAACTATGGCTACACCTTC.

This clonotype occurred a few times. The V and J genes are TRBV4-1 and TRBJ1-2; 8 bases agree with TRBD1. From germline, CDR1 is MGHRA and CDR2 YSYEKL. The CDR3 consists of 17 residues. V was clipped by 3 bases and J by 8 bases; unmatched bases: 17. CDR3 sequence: CASSHGTGNSPSEGYTF. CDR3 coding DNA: TGCGCCAGCAGCCACGGGACAGGAAATTCTCCATCGGAGGGCTACACCTTC.

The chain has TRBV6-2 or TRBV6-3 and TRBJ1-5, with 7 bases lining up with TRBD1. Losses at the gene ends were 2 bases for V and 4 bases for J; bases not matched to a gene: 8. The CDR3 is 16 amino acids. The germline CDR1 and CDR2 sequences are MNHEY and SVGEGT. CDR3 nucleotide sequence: TGTGCCAGCAGTTACGCCTTGACAGGGCGGAATCAGCCCCAGCATTTT. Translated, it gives CASSYALTGRNQPQHF.

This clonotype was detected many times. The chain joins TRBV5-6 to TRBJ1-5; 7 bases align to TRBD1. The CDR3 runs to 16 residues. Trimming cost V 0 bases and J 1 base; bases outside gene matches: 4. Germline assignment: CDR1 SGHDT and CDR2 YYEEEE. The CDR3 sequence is CASSLDRGGSNQPQHF. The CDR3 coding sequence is TGTGCCAGCAGCTTGGACAGGGGAGGGAGCAATCAGCCCCAGCATTTT. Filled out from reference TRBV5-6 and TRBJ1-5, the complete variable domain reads DAGVTQSPTHLIKTRGQQVTLRCSPKSGHDTVSWYQQALGQGPQFIFQYYEEEERQRGNFPDRFSGHQFPNYSSELNVNALLLGDSALYLCASSLDRGGSNQPQHFGDGTRLSIL.

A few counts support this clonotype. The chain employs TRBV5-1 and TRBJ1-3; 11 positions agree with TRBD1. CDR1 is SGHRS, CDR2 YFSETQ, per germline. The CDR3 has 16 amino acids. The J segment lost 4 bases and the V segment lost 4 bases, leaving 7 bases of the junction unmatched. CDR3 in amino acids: CASSPGQGARGNTIYF. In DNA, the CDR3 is TGCGCCAGCAGCCCCGGACAGGGGGCACGGGGAAACACCATATATTTT.

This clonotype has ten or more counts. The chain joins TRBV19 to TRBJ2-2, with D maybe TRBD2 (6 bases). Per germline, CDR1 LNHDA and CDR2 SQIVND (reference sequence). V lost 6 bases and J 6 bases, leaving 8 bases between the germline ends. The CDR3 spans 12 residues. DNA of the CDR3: TGTGCCAGTAGGGAGGGGCCCGGGGAGCTGTTTTTT. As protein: CASREGPGELFF.

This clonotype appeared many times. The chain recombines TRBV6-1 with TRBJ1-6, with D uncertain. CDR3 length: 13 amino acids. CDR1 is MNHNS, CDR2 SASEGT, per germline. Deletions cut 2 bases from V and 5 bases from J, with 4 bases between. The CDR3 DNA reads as TGTGCCAGCAGTGAAACAAATAATTCACCCCTCCACTTT. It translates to CASSETNNSPLHF.

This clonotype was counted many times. CDR3 amino acids: CASSQDGGAEGYTF. CDR3 nucleotides: TGCGCCAGCAGCCAAGATGGAGGGGCTGAGGGCTACACCTTC. The chain recombines TRBV4-1 with TRBJ1-2, with D perhaps matching TRBD1 (5 bases). CDR1 is MGHRA and CDR2 is YSYEKL in the germline V gene. V was pared by 0 bases and J by 8 bases, with 13 bases between. CDR3 length: 14 residues.

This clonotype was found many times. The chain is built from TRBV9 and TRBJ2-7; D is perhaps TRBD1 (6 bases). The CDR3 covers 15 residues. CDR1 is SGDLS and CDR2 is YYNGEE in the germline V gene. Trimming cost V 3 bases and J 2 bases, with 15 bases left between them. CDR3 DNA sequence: TGTGCCAGCAGCGCCGCCCCTGAGGGGGCCTACGAGCAGTACTTC. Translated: CASSAAPEGAYEQYF.

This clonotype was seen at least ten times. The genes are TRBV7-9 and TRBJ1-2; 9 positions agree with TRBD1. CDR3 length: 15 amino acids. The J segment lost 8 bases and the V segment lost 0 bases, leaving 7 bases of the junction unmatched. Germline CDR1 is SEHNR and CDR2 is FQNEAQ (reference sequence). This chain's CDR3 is CASSLAGQGMEGYTF. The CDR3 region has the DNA TGTGCCAGCAGCTTAGCTGGACAGGGGATGGAAGGCTACACCTTC.

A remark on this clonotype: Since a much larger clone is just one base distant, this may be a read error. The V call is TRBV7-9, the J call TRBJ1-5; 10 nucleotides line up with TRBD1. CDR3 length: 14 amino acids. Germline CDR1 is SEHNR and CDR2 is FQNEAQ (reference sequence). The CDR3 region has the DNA TGTGCAACGGGGACAGGGGAGGTTCGGGGGGCCCAGCATTTT. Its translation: CATGTGEVRGAQHF.

The CDR3 is CASSLFRSRNTEAFF. The CDR3 DNA reads as TGTGCCAGCAGTTTATTCCGGAGCAGGAACACTGAAGCTTTCTTT. The V call is TRBV28, the J call TRBJ1-1; the D is unclear. This CDR3 region has 15 residues. The V end was cut by 1 base, the J end by 1 base, with 10 bases between. CDR1 is MDHEN and CDR2 is SYDVKM in the germline V gene. The full variable domain, with the rest looked up from reference TRBV28 and TRBJ1-1, is DVKVTQSSRYLVKRTGEKVFLECVQDMDHENMFWYRQDPGLGLRLIYFSYDVKMKEKGDIPEGYSVSREKKERFSLILESASTNQTSMYLCASSLFRSRNTEAFFGQGTRLTVV.

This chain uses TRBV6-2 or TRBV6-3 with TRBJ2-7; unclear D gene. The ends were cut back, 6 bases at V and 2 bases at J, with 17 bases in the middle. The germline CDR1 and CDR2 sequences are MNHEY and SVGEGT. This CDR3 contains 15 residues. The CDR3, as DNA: TGTGCCAGCAGCAACGGACCCCGCCGGGCCTACGAGCAGTACTTC. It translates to CASSNGPRRAYEQYF.

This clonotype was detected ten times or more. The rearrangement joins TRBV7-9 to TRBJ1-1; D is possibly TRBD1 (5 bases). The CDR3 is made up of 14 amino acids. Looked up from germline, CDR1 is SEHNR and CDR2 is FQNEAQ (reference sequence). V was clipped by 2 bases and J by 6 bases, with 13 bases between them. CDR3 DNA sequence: TGTGCCAGCAGCTTAAGCGAAACAGGCCCTGAAGCTTTCTTT. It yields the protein CASSLSETGPEAFF.

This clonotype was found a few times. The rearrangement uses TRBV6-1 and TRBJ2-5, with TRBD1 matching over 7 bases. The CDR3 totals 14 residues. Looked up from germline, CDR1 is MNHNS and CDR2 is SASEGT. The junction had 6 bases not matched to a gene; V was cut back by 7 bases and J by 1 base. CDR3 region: CASIPTGAQETQYF. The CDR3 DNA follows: TGTGCCAGCATTCCCACAGGGGCCCAAGAGACCCAGTACTTC.